This is a list of T cell receptor beta chains from one sample in a study of blood T cell repertoires in COVID-19. Only in-frame clones appear in the TCRdb table, and some are missing; sequencing was by immunoSEQ multiplex PCR. The sample has under 200,000 clones; 70% to 80% are singletons. Sample: peripheral blood. These receptors originate from a woman in her thirties or forties with COVID-19, enrolled during active disease. The CDR3 runs from the conserved cysteine through the conserved F or W. The D gene is left open where the match is weak. Size is stated for part of the rows, as once, few or many counts, or as a class when the clone is expanded.

d_call clone_size j_call cdr3_length v_call cdr3_nt cdr3_aa
NA NA TRBJ2-2 16 TRBV5-1 TGCGCCAGCAGCTCGCTGATGGGCTTGAACACCGGGGAGCTGTTTTTT CASSSLMGLNTGELFF
TRBD1 NA TRBJ2-7 15 TRBV7-8 TGTGCCAGCAGCTTAGTGGGACAGGGATCCTACGAGCAGTACTTC CASSLVGQGSYEQYF
NA NA TRBJ2-3 15 TRBV6-2/TRBV6-3 TGTGCCAGCAGCAAGACTAGAGCAGACACAGATACGCAGTATTTT CASSKTRADTDTQYF
TRBD1 NA TRBJ1-1 14 TRBV20-1 TGCAGTGCTAGTTTAACAGGGGCGAACACTGAAGCTTTCTTT CSASLTGANTEAFF
NA NA TRBJ2-6 18 TRBV14 TGTGCCAGCAGCCAAGTCTCCTCCGGGTTCTCTGGGGCCAACGTCCTGACTTTC CASSQVSSGFSGANVLTF
TRBD1 NA TRBJ2-5 13 TRBV6-5 TGTGCCAGCAGTTCCCAGGGGGTGGATTCACAGTACTTC CASSSQGVDSQYF
NA NA TRBJ2-3 15 TRBV5-1 TGCGCCAGCAGCTTCGGCGGTTCTGACACAGATACGCAGTATTTT CASSFGGSDTDTQYF
NA NA TRBJ1-5 13 TRBV19 TGTGCCAGTAGTAGGGGGGGAAATCAGCCCCAGCATTTT CASSRGGNQPQHF
TRBD1 many TRBJ1-6 14 TRBV5-4 TGTGCCAGCAGCGCCCCGACAGGGTTGTCACCCCTCCACTTT CASSAPTGLSPLHF
NA NA TRBJ1-6 15 TRBV18 TGTGCCAGCTCACCATACAGGAGTGATAATTCACCCCTCCACTTT CASSPYRSDNSPLHF